The 28 T cell receptor beta chains reported below all come from one sample, sequenced in a study of control samples from healthy donors and cancer patients. The repertoire was sequenced with immunoSEQ multiplex PCR; TCRdb's copy has only in-frame clones and lacks some. Seen here are 170,000 or so clones, approximately 95% observed once, and the top ten hold roughly 1.5%. Material: blood. The receptors shown here come from a man between 18 and 35 years old in good health.

This chain links TRBV2 with TRBJ2-2, with 7 bases lining up with TRBD1. The CDR3 loop spans 14 amino acids. The germline gives CDR1 SNHLY, CDR2 FYNNEI. The ends lost 8 bases at V and 4 bases at J; junction bases unmatched: 7. The CDR3 nucleotides are TGTGCCAGCGGTCCCAACAGGGGCACCGGGGAGCTGTTTTTT. Protein sequence: CASGPNRGTGELFF. Looking up the rest from reference TRBV2 and TRBJ2-2 gives the full variable domain: EPEVTQTPSHQVTQMGQEVILRCVPISNHLYFYWYRQILGQKVEFLVSFYNNEISEKSEIFDDQFSVERPDGSNFTLKIRSTKLEDSAMYFCASGPNRGTGELFFGEGSRLTVL.

The chain couples TRBV18 to TRBJ2-2, with D possibly matching TRBD1 (5 bases). CDR3 length: 15 residues. V lost 2 bases and J 1 base, leaving 8 bases between the germline ends. Germline CDR1 KGHSH, CDR2 LQKENI. This chain's CDR3 is CASSPRTRNTGELFF. The CDR3 nucleotides are TGTGCCAGCTCACCAAGGACAAGGAACACCGGGGAGCTGTTTTTT.

V usage is TRBV10-3 and J usage is TRBJ1-2; maybe TRBD1 (5 bases). The germline V gene encodes CDR1 ENHRY and CDR2 SYGVKD. The CDR3 has 12 amino acids. Between the trimmed V and J ends, which lost 11 bases and 5 bases, there was a span of 15 bases. The CDR3 is CASGPGLYGYTF. DNA for the CDR3: TGTGCCTCCGGGCCGGGGCTTTATGGCTACACCTTC.

The genes are TRBV2 and TRBJ2-7; D is unclear. The CDR3 covers 16 residues. The germline V gene encodes CDR1 SNHLY and CDR2 FYNNEI. V was shortened by 1 base and J by 3 bases, with 16 bases between the two germline ends. The CDR3 reads CASSEESLGWVYEQYF. In DNA form, the CDR3 reads TGTGCCAGCAGTGAAGAATCTCTGGGGTGGGTCTACGAGCAGTACTTC.

The V and J genes are TRBV21-1 and TRBJ1-5. TRBV21-1 represents a pseudogene. The CDR3 runs to 10 residues. The CDR3: CASPRKPQHF. The CDR3 nucleotides read TGTGCCAGCCCCCGAAAGCCCCAGCATTTT.

The J gene is TRBJ1-6, the V gene TRBV3-1 (or the pseudogene TRBV3-2), with D unclear. The germline gives CDR1 LGHDT, CDR2 YNNKEL (reference sequence). The CDR3 is 14 residues long. Trimming took 1 base from V and 5 from J, leaving 6 bases between them. Written as DNA, the CDR3 is TGTGCCAGCAGCCAAGGCCCCAATAATTCACCCCTCCACTTT. This encodes CASSQGPNNSPLHF.

The chain has TRBV5-6 and TRBJ1-2; no reliable D call. The V end lost 5 bases, the J end lost 0 bases, and 8 bases lay between the germline ends. This CDR3 is built from 13 residues. Germline assignment: CDR1 SGHDT and CDR2 YYEEEE. The chain's CDR3 is CASSLTANYGYTF. DNA for the CDR3: TGTGCCAGCAGTCTAACAGCTAACTATGGCTACACCTTC.

The genes are TRBV18 and TRBJ1-2; D gene unclear. The germline V gene has CDR1 KGHSH and CDR2 LQKENI. The V gene lost 2 bases and the J gene lost 1 base, with 23 bases spanning the gap. This CDR3 is 19 amino acids long. The CDR3 sequence is CASSPRLGFEDGVNYGYTF. CDR3 coding DNA: TGTGCCAGCTCACCAAGGCTAGGTTTCGAGGACGGCGTTAACTATGGCTACACCTTC.

The chain recombines TRBV11-3 with TRBJ2-3; 7 positions agree with TRBD2. There are 13 residues in the CDR3. J gave up 1 base and V 7 bases, and 2 bases lay outside the gene matches. Per the germline V gene, CDR1 is SGHNT and CDR2 is YENEEA. The CDR3 region is CASTTSGTDTQYF. In nucleotides, the CDR3 is TGTGCCAGCACTACTAGCGGCACAGATACGCAGTATTTT.

The chain combines TRBV3-1 (or the pseudogene TRBV3-2) with TRBJ1-2; 8 positions match TRBD1. The germline V gene encodes CDR1 LGHDT and CDR2 YNNKEL (reference sequence). The CDR3 has 15 amino acids. V lost 1 base to trimming and J lost 7 bases; unmatched junction nucleotides: 8. CDR3 in DNA: TGTGCCAGCAGCCAAGGGACAGGGCTCGCCCTTGGCTACACCTTC. Protein: CASSQGTGLALGYTF.

This clone was counted once. The V call is TRBV3-1 (or the pseudogene TRBV3-2), the J call TRBJ2-3; 7 nucleotides align to TRBD2. Germline V CDR1 and CDR2: LGHDT, YNNKEL (reference sequence). The CDR3 loop spans 14 amino acids. With V trimmed by 3 bases and J by 8 bases, 8 bases remained unmatched. The CDR3 region has the DNA TGTGCCAGCAGCCAGATGACGGGGGGTCGTACGCAGTATTTT. Its translation: CASSQMTGGRTQYF.

The V gene is TRBV28, the J gene TRBJ1-6; 8 bases agree with TRBD1. Trimming at V came to 3 bases and at J to 10 bases, leaving 8 bases not matched to a gene. The CDR3 consists of 15 residues. Germline CDR1 reads MDHEN; CDR2 reads SYDVKM. CDR3 in DNA: TGTGCCAGCAGTTTTGTAAGACAGGGGTTCTCACCCCTCCACTTT. It is translated as CASSFVRQGFSPLHF.

V gene TRBV3-1 (or the pseudogene TRBV3-2) combines with J gene TRBJ2-4; D possibly corresponds to TRBD1 (6 bases). V was trimmed by 5 bases and J by 9 bases, leaving 11 bases between them. Per germline, CDR1 LGHDT and CDR2 YNNKEL (reference sequence). There are 12 residues in the CDR3. The CDR3 DNA follows: TGTGCCAGCAGCTACAGGGTAGGCATTCAGTACTTC. It codes for CASSYRVGIQYF.

This clone was seen only once. The chain has TRBV12-3 or TRBV12-4 and TRBJ1-5, with TRBD1 matching 7 bases. The CDR3 is 13 amino acids. J was trimmed by 4 bases and V by 7 bases; bases with no gene match: 4. CDR3 nucleotides: TGTGCCAGCACAACAGGGGAGAATCAGCCCCAGCATTTT. It is translated as CASTTGENQPQHF.

V gene TRBV6-5 combines with J gene TRBJ1-2; D might be TRBD1 (6 bases). Trimming cost V 9 bases and J 4 bases, with 21 bases left between them. CDR3 length equals 15 residues. From germline, CDR1 is MNHEY and CDR2 SVGAGI. This CDR3 reads CASTWTDRLGYGYTF. CDR3 nucleotides: TGTGCCAGTACCTGGACAGACCGATTAGGCTATGGCTACACCTTC.

The gene calls are TRBV3-1 (or the pseudogene TRBV3-2) and TRBJ2-2; no firm D call. CDR3 length: 12 residues. The germline V gene has CDR1 LGHDT and CDR2 YNNKEL (reference sequence). V shed 1 base and J shed 7 bases, with 4 bases lying between them. CDR3 amino acids: CASSQVFGELFF. The CDR3 DNA is TGTGCCAGCAGCCAAGTTTTCGGGGAGCTGTTTTTT.

This chain links TRBV9 with TRBJ2-3; 8 nucleotides line up with TRBD2. CDR1 and CDR2 from the germline V gene are SGDLS and YYNGEE. The CDR3 extends over 16 amino acids. Trimming cost V 0 bases and J 1 base; bases outside gene matches: 4. CDR3 sequence reads: CASSVVGRGGTDTQYF. CDR3 DNA sequence: TGTGCCAGCAGCGTAGTGGGGCGGGGGGGCACAGATACGCAGTATTTT. The full variable domain, in which reference TRBV9 and TRBJ2-3 provide the parts outside the CDR3, is DSGVTQTPKHLITATGQRVTLRCSPRSGDLSVYWYQQSLDQGLQFLIQYYNGEERAKGNILERFSAQQFPDLHSELNLSSLELGDSALYFCASSVVGRGGTDTQYFGPGTRLTVL.

This clone was seen a single time. The rearrangement uses TRBV10-3 and TRBJ2-3; D ambiguous. The CDR3 runs 12 residues. Deletions cut 7 bases from V and 8 bases from J, with 13 bases between. Germline CDR1 ENHRY, CDR2 SYGVKD. The CDR3 coding sequence is TGTGCCATCATGCAGCCTCAGAGTACGCAGTATTTT. As protein: CAIMQPQSTQYF.

This chain links TRBV6-5 with TRBJ2-7; D is unresolved. The CDR3 length is 13 residues. Germline V CDR1 and CDR2: MNHEY, SVGAGI. The V and J ends lost 8 bases and 2 bases respectively, with 13 bases between them. CDR3: CASAQSRAYEQYF. For the CDR3, the DNA is TGTGCCAGCGCTCAGAGTAGGGCCTACGAGCAGTACTTC.

The CDR3 sequence: CASSGTGRQPQHF. The DNA for the CDR3 is TGTGCCAGCAGCGGGACAGGGAGGCAGCCCCAGCATTTT. This sequence joins TRBV2 and TRBJ1-5; TRBD1 matches at 9 bases. The CDR3 is 13 amino acids. The V segment lost 6 bases and the J segment 7 bases; nucleotides outside the gene matches: 4. Germline lookup yields CDR1 SNHLY and CDR2 FYNNEI. Looking up the rest from reference TRBV2 and TRBJ1-5 gives the full variable domain: EPEVTQTPSHQVTQMGQEVILRCVPISNHLYFYWYRQILGQKVEFLVSFYNNEISEKSEIFDDQFSVERPDGSNFTLKIRSTKLEDSAMYFCASSGTGRQPQHFGDGTRLSIL.

This sequence joins TRBV18 and TRBJ1-1; TRBD1 might be the D (6 bases). The CDR3 is 14 amino acids. CDR1 is KGHSH and CDR2 is LQKENI in the germline V gene. Trimming shortened V by 1 base and J by 4 bases, and 10 bases separated the two germline ends. The CDR3 protein is CASSPLQGSTEAFF. The CDR3 nucleotides read TGTGCCAGCTCACCACTACAGGGAAGCACTGAAGCTTTCTTT.

The rearrangement uses TRBV13 and TRBJ1-1; maybe TRBD1 (6 bases). The V and J ends lost 2 bases and 3 bases respectively, with 16 bases between them. This CDR3 is 16 amino acids long. Germline assignment: CDR1 PRHDT and CDR2 FYEKMQ (reference sequence). The CDR3 sequence: CASSLHPGGRDTEAFF. In nucleotides, the CDR3 is TGTGCCAGCAGCTTACACCCCGGGGGCAGGGACACTGAAGCTTTCTTT.

V gene TRBV5-1 combines with J gene TRBJ2-7, with 9 bases lining up with TRBD1. This CDR3 contains 13 residues. Looked up from germline, CDR1 is SGHRS and CDR2 is YFSETQ. V shed 4 bases and J 5 bases; nucleotides not matched to a gene: 4. The CDR3 nucleotides read TGCGCCAGCAGCCTGGACAGGGGTAACGAGCAGTACTTC. This sequence encodes CASSLDRGNEQYF. Filled out from reference TRBV5-1 and TRBJ2-7, the complete variable domain reads KAGVTQTPRYLIKTRGQQVTLSCSPISGHRSVSWYQQTPGQGLQFLFEYFSETQRNKGNFPGRFSGRQFSNSRSEMNVSTLELGDSALYLCASSLDRGNEQYFGPGTRLTVT.

The rearrangement joins TRBV6-5 to TRBJ2-6, with TRBD1 matching over 7 bases. There are 15 residues in the CDR3. CDR1 and CDR2 from the germline V gene are MNHEY and SVGAGI. Trimming cost V 6 bases and J 2 bases; bases outside gene matches: 4. The CDR3 DNA sequence: TGTGCCAGCAGCATACAGGGGACTGGGGCCAACGTCCTGACTTTC. Translating it yields CASSIQGTGANVLTF.

This chain joins TRBV6-5 and TRBJ1-1; a weak D match, TRBD1 (6 bases). The germline V gene encodes CDR1 MNHEY and CDR2 SVGAGI. The V end lost 6 bases, the J end lost 1 base, and 9 bases lay between the germline ends. The CDR3 sequence is 13 residues long. CDR3 DNA: TGTGCCAGCAGAGGAGGGGGGAACACTGAAGCTTTCTTT. Translated, it gives CASRGGGNTEAFF.

This rearrangement joins TRBV28 to TRBJ1-5; the D gene is possibly TRBD1 (5 bases). The V end lost 7 bases, the J end lost 0 bases, and 25 bases lay between the germline ends. CDR1 and CDR2 (germline): MDHEN, SYDVKM. CDR3 length equals 19 residues. The CDR3 is CASTALPGPHVNSNQPQHF. In DNA form, the CDR3 reads TGTGCCAGCACCGCTCTGCCAGGGCCGCACGTTAATAGCAATCAGCCCCAGCATTTT.

This chain joins TRBV19 and TRBJ1-2; tentatively, D is TRBD1 (6 bases). CDR3 length: 16 amino acids. V shed 3 bases and J shed 2 bases, with 16 bases lying between them. Per the germline V gene, CDR1 is LNHDA and CDR2 is SQIVND (reference sequence). The CDR3: CASSIPGGSSNYGYTF. CDR3 coding DNA: TGTGCCAGTAGTATCCCGGGGGGCAGTTCCAACTATGGCTACACCTTC.

V gene TRBV21-1 combines with J gene TRBJ2-7; TRBD1 is taken as the D call from the table, unchecked against the DNA. TRBV21-1 is deemed a pseudogene. This CDR3 has 16 amino acids. The CDR3 reads CASSKRDRAISYEQYF. The CDR3 region has the DNA TGTGCCAGCAGCAAAAGGGACAGGGCCATCTCCTACGAGCAGTACTTC.